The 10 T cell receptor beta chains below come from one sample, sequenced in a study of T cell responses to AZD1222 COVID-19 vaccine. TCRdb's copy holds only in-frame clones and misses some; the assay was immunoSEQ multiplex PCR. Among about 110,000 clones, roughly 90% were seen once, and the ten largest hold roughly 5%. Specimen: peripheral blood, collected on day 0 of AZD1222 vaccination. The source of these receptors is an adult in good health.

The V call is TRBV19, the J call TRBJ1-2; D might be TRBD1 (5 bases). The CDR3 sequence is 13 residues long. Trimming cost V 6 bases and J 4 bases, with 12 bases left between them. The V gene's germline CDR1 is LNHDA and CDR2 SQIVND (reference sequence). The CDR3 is CASRPQGIYGYTF. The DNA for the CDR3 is TGTGCCAGTAGACCCCAGGGAATCTATGGCTACACCTTC.

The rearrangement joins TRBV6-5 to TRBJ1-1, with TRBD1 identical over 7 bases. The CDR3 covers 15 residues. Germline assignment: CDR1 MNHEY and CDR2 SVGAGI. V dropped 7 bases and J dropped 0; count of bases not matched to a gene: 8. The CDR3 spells CASNREQGMNTEAFF. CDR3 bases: TGTGCCAGCAACAGAGAACAGGGGATGAACACTGAAGCTTTCTTT.

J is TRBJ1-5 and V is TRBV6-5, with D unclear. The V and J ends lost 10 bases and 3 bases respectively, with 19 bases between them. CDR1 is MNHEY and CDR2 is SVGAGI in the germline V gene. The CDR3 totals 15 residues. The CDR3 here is CATMPRNRPNQPQHF. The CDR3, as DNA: TGTGCCACCATGCCCCGGAACCGCCCCAATCAGCCCCAGCATTTT.

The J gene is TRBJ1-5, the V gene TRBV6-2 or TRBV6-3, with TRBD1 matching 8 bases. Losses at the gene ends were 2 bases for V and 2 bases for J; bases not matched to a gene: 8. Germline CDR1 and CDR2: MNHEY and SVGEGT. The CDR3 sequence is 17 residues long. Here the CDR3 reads CASSYKDRGEGNQPQHF. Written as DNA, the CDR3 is TGTGCCAGCAGTTACAAAGACAGGGGAGAGGGCAATCAGCCCCAGCATTTT.

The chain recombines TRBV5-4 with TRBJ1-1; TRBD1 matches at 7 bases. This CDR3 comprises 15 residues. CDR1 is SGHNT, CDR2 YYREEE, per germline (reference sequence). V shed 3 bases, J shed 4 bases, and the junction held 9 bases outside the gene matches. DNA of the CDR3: TGTGCCAGCAGCTGGACACAGGGGATAGGCACTGAAGCTTTCTTT. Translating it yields CASSWTQGIGTEAFF.

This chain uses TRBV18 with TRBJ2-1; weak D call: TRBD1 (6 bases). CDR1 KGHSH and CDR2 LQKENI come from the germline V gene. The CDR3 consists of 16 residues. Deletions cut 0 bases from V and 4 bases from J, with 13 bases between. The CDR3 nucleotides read TGTGCCAGCTCACCACCAAGACAGGCTCTTTACAATGAGCAGTTCTTC. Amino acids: CASSPPRQALYNEQFF.

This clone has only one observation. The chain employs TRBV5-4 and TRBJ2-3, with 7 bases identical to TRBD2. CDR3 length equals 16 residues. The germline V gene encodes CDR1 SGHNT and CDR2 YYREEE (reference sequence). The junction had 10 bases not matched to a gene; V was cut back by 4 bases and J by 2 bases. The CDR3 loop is CASSGTGGSYTDTQYF. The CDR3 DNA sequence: TGTGCCAGCAGCGGCACCGGGGGGAGTTACACAGATACGCAGTATTTT.

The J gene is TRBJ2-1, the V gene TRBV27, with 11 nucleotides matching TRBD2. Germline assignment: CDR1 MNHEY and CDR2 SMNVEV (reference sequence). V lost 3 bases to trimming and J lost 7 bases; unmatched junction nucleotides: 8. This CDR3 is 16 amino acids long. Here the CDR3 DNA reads TGTGCCAGCAGTTTCGTAGCGGGGGGGCCTGAAAATGAGCAGTTCTTC. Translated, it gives CASSFVAGGPENEQFF.

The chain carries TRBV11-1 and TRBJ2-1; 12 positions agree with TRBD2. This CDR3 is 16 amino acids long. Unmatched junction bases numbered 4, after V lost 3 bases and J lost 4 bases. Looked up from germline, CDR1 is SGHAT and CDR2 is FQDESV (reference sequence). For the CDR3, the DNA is TGTGCCAGCAGCTTTCTAGCGGGGGGGGTATACAATGAGCAGTTCTTC. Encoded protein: CASSFLAGGVYNEQFF.

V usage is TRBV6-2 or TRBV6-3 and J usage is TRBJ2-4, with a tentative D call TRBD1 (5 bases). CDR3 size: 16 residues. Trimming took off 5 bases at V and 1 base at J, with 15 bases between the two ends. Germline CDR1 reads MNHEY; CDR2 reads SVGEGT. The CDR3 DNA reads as TGTGCCAGCAGTGCCCCCAGGGTGCTGGCCAAAAACATTCAGTACTTC. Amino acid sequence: CASSAPRVLAKNIQYF.